These 23 T cell receptor beta chains originate from one sample sequenced in a study of radiation and T cells in renal cell carcinoma. Treatment meaning: treatment-naive control, cytoreductive nephrectomy. Assay used: immunoSEQ multiplex PCR; TCRdb lists only in-frame clones, some missing. The sample includes almost 8,500 clones, around 64% of them seen just once. The sample here was tumor tissue, taken from a patient whose treatment was nephrectomy without radiotherapy. These receptors were obtained from a man between 60 and 75 years old with renal cell carcinoma.

This clone is medium-sized (0.01 to 0.1%) in the sample. V is TRBV5-8 and J is TRBJ2-4; tentatively, D is TRBD1 (5 bases). Trimming stripped 9 bases from V and 0 bases from J, with 19 bases between. This CDR3 has 16 amino acids. Germline CDR1 is SGHTS and CDR2 is YDEGEE. Written as DNA, the CDR3 is TGTGCCACCGGCGTGGGGCTGAGTCTAGCCAAAAACATTCAGTACTTC. Protein sequence: CATGVGLSLAKNIQYF. The full variable domain, its missing parts supplied by reference TRBV5-8 and TRBJ2-4, is EAGVTQSPTHLIKTRGQQATLRCSPISGHTSVYWYQQALGLGLQFLLWYDEGEERNRGNFPPRFSGRQFPNYSSELNVNALELEDSALYLCATGVGLSLAKNIQYFGAGTRLSVL.

Comments on this clone: At one end the junction does not follow the germline gene, possibly because of a read error. This chain connects TRBV6-1 to TRBJ2-6, with D unresolved. The CDR3 has 18 residues. The germline V gene has CDR1 MNHNS and CDR2 SASEGT. For the CDR3, the DNA is TGTGCCAGCAGTGGGGCCGCAGGTGGAACAAAGTCGGGCCAACGTCCTGACTTC. Protein: CASSGAAGGTKSGQRPDF.

V gene TRBV19 combines with J gene TRBJ2-7; 8 bases match TRBD1. Germline trimming cut 10 bases from V and 5 bases from J; bases unmatched to any gene: 10. Looked up from germline, CDR1 is LNHDA and CDR2 is SQIVND (reference sequence). The CDR3 extends over 13 amino acids. CDR3: CATSDRESHEQYF. The CDR3 DNA reads as TGTGCCACCTCGGACAGGGAATCCCACGAGCAGTACTTC.

The genes are TRBV27 and TRBJ1-1; no definite D call. The CDR3 contains 12 residues. The germline gives CDR1 MNHEY, CDR2 SMNVEV (reference sequence). V lost 10 bases, J lost 4 bases, and 13 bases lay in between. The CDR3 loop reads CATRRMGTEAFF. The DNA of the CDR3 is TGTGCCACCAGGAGGATGGGCACTGAAGCTTTCTTT.

The sample holds a few counts of this clone. CDR3 loop: CASSIGTRWETQYF. The CDR3, as DNA: TGTGCCAGCAGCATCGGGACTAGATGGGAGACCCAGTACTTC. The chain uses TRBV7-2 and TRBJ2-5, with TRBD2 matching 8 bases. Germline-derived CDR1 and CDR2 are SGHTA and FQGNSA. Trimming removed 5 bases from V and 5 bases from J; junction bases left unmatched: 7. This CDR3 region has 14 residues.

The chain is built from TRBV29-1 and TRBJ1-2; TRBD1 might be the D (5 bases). CDR3 length: 13 residues. The germline V gene has CDR1 SQVTM and CDR2 ANQGSEA. V was shortened by 6 bases and J by 8 bases, with 19 bases between the two germline ends. CDR3 region: CSVALMIGDGYTF. CDR3 nucleotides: TGCAGCGTGGCTCTGATGATCGGGGACGGCTACACCTTC.

V is TRBV4-2 and J is TRBJ2-1; TRBD2 matches 11 bases. Losses at the gene ends were 4 bases for V and 6 bases for J; bases not matched to a gene: 8. CDR1 LGHNA and CDR2 YNFKEQ come from the germline V gene. The CDR3 contains 16 residues. CDR3 DNA sequence: TGTGCCAGCAGCCCCCGTAGCGGGAGGGCCGGCAATGAGCAGTTCTTC. Protein: CASSPRSGRAGNEQFF.

This sequence joins TRBV7-2 and TRBJ2-2; D is possibly TRBD2 (5 bases). The CDR3 has 14 residues. From germline, CDR1 is SGHTA and CDR2 FQGNSA. Trimming pared 5 bases from V and 4 bases from J, leaving 11 bases between. The CDR3 sequence is CASSRERSTGELFF. The CDR3 DNA reads TGTGCCAGCAGCCGGGAACGTTCCACCGGGGAGCTGTTTTTT.

The count of this clone is one. This chain links TRBV4-3 with TRBJ2-1, with a tentative D call TRBD1 (6 bases). Germline assignment: CDR1 LGHNA and CDR2 YSLEER. The ends were cut back, 4 bases at V and 9 bases at J, with 16 bases in the middle. The CDR3 is made up of 14 amino acids. The CDR3 nucleotides read TGCGCCAGCAGCCGGGGACACCGAGAGGGTGAGCAGTTCTTC. As protein: CASSRGHREGEQFF.

This chain connects TRBV5-4 to TRBJ2-3; 8 bases are a match to TRBD2. V gave up 1 base and J gave up 5 bases; unmatched junction bases: 9. Germline CDR1 reads SGHNT; CDR2 reads YYREEE (reference sequence). The CDR3 is 16 amino acids. The CDR3 loop is CASSLSAGGAQDTQYF. CDR3 nucleotides: TGTGCCAGCAGCTTGTCGGCGGGGGGTGCACAAGATACGCAGTATTTT.

The gene calls are TRBV5-1 and TRBJ1-4; perhaps TRBD1 as D (5 bases). This CDR3 is 13 amino acids long. V dropped 6 bases and J dropped 4 bases, with 10 bases sitting between them. In germline, CDR1 is SGHRS, CDR2 YFSETQ. CDR3 sequence: CASTQGGNEKLFF. Written as DNA, the CDR3 is TGCGCCAGCACTCAGGGTGGTAATGAAAAACTGTTTTTT.

This sequence joins TRBV18 and TRBJ2-7; 10 positions match TRBD1. Germline lookup yields CDR1 KGHSH and CDR2 LQKENI. This CDR3 contains 14 residues. V was pared by 6 bases and J by 3 bases, with 5 bases of the junction left unmatched. CDR3 DNA: TGTGCCAGCTCCCCCGGGACAGGGGACTACGAGCAGTACTTC. This translates into CASSPGTGDYEQYF. Variable domain in full (rest from reference TRBV18 and TRBJ2-7): NAGVMQNPRHLVRRRGQEARLRCSPMKGHSHVYWYRQLPEEGLKFMVYLQKENIIDESGMPKERFSAEFPKEGPSILRIQQVVRGDSAAYFCASSPGTGDYEQYFGPGTRLTVT.

The rearrangement joins TRBV2 to TRBJ1-1, with D hard to call. The CDR3 spans 13 residues. The V end was cut by 2 bases, the J end by 4 bases, with 8 bases between. From germline, CDR1 is SNHLY and CDR2 FYNNEI. The DNA of the CDR3 is TGTGCCAGCAGTGAAAACGCAGGCACTGAAGCTTTCTTT. Translating gives CASSENAGTEAFF.

The chain recombines TRBV4-3 with TRBJ1-6; D is uncertain. V lost 0 bases and J 10 bases, leaving 7 bases between the germline ends. CDR3 size: 13 residues. The V gene's germline CDR1 is LGHNA and CDR2 YSLEER. In DNA form, the CDR3 reads TGCGCCAGCAGCCAAGAAACTAGGTCACCCCTCCACTTT. Its translation is CASSQETRSPLHF.

The V call is TRBV7-2, the J call TRBJ1-3; maybe TRBD1 (6 bases). V was shortened by 4 bases and J by 8 bases, with 6 bases between the two germline ends. Per germline, CDR1 SGHTA and CDR2 FQGNSA. This CDR3 contains 11 residues. DNA of the CDR3: TGTGCCAGCAGCTACAGGGACACCATATATTTT. Translation: CASSYRDTIYF. The full variable domain, completed using reference TRBV7-2 and TRBJ1-3, is GAGVSQSPSNKVTEKGKDVELRCDPISGHTALYWYRQSLGQGLEFLIYFQGNSAPDKSGLPSDRFSAERTGGSVSTLTIQRTQQEDSAVYLCASSYRDTIYFGEGSWLTVV.

This chain uses TRBV6-6 with TRBJ2-2; D remains ambiguous. The CDR3 covers 12 residues. V lost 0 bases and J lost 7, with 3 bases in between. CDR1 and CDR2 (germline): MNHNY, SVGAGI (reference sequence). The CDR3 is CASSYSGGELFF. In DNA, the CDR3 is TGTGCCAGCAGTTACTCGGGCGGGGAGCTGTTTTTT.

The J gene is TRBJ2-2, the V gene TRBV5-1; 10 bases align to TRBD1. This CDR3 is built from 15 residues. V lost 5 bases, J lost 4 bases, and 5 bases stayed unmatched. Germline CDR1 is SGHRS and CDR2 is YFSETQ. The CDR3 protein is CASRQGQGGTGELFF. For the CDR3, the DNA is TGCGCCAGCAGACAAGGACAGGGGGGCACCGGGGAGCTGTTTTTT.

V is TRBV9 and J is TRBJ2-3, with TRBD2 matching over 9 bases. CDR1 is SGDLS, CDR2 YYNGEE, per germline. The CDR3 length is 16 residues. The V segment lost 0 bases and the J segment 6 bases; nucleotides outside the gene matches: 8. The CDR3 loop reads CASSVGLAGIGDTQYF. The CDR3 coding sequence is TGTGCCAGCAGCGTAGGGCTAGCGGGGATTGGGGATACGCAGTATTTT.

This rearrangement joins TRBV7-2 to TRBJ2-1, with 8 bases that match TRBD2. The CDR3 is 12 residues long. Germline-derived CDR1 and CDR2 are SGHTA and FQGNSA. V trimming: 4 bases; J trimming: 12 bases; junction bases outside the gene matches: 5. Written as DNA, the CDR3 is TGTGCCAGCAGCTACGCGGGAGGCGTGCAGTTCTTC. It is translated as CASSYAGGVQFF.

The chain uses TRBV5-6 and TRBJ1-5; 8 nucleotides line up with TRBD1. V was clipped by 4 bases and J by 2 bases; unmatched bases: 2. Germline lookup yields CDR1 SGHDT and CDR2 YYEEEE. This CDR3 region has 14 residues. Written as DNA, the CDR3 is TGTGCCAGCAGCCCGACAGGGGGCAATCAGCCCCAGCATTTT. Its protein product is CASSPTGGNQPQHF.

The sample holds a few counts of this clone. Here the CDR3 DNA reads TGCAGCGTGTCACAGGGAATGGATCAGCCCCAGCATTTT. Its protein is CSVSQGMDQPQHF. The V and J genes are TRBV29-1 and TRBJ1-5; TRBD1 might be the D (6 bases). Trimming shortened V by 6 bases and J by 5 bases, and 14 bases separated the two germline ends. CDR3 length equals 13 residues. Per the germline V gene, CDR1 is SQVTM and CDR2 is ANQGSEA.

This sequence joins TRBV9 and TRBJ1-2, with D perhaps matching TRBD1 (6 bases). CDR1 is SGDLS and CDR2 is YYNGEE in the germline V gene. The length of the CDR3 is 17 residues. V was trimmed by 0 bases and J by 7 bases, leaving 22 bases between them. In nucleotides, the CDR3 is TGTGCCAGCAGCGTAGAGGGGCAGGGGTTGTCCGCAGGTGGCTACACCTTC. Protein: CASSVEGQGLSAGGYTF.

The rearrangement uses TRBV10-3 and TRBJ1-1; perhaps TRBD1 as D (5 bases). Looked up from germline, CDR1 is ENHRY and CDR2 is SYGVKD. Trimming left V 10 bases short and J 3 bases short, with 21 bases between. The CDR3 is made up of 15 amino acids. The CDR3 DNA is TGTGCCACACTTCGAGGGGTGGGAGAGGACACTGAAGCTTTCTTT. Its protein is CATLRGVGEDTEAFF.